This TCR beta chain was identified in a study of lymphopenia after photon versus proton radiotherapy (dated by TCRdb to the late 2010s). Study-level background: The study compared the immunological effects of photon versus proton radiation therapy in patients with gastrointestinal tumors who developed high-grade lymphopenia. The cohort comprised 15 to 20 patients with gastrointestinal tumors who received either photon or proton therapy and then developed lymphopenia. The goal of the study was to describe how the two radiation modalities differ in their effects on the immune system. Overall study outcomes, separate from this receptor: Across the cohort, a larger post-nadir drop in TCR diversity was inversely correlated with overall survival time among patients who died. The survival association was assessed only in patients who died, and the authors presented better survival with proton therapy as a possibility rather than a demonstrated result. After the lymphocyte count nadir, repertoires from photon-treated patients showed oligoclonal expansion, particularly of CD8+ Temra cells, and this expansion drove the decline in diversity. Relative stability during treatment was observed in proton-treated patients, whereas loss of naive T cells and TCR diversity and gain of effector/memory populations were observed in photon-treated patients.

Library preparation was by the immunoSEQ multiplex PCR assay. T cell repertoires were profiled by deep sequencing of rearranged TCR beta loci, alongside multiparametric flow cytometry. Sourced from immuneACCESS, this table was stored by TCRdb with only in-frame sequences that have V and J called. A share of the clones is absent; for the studies checked, an unresolved V gene accounts for under half, and the remainder has no known explanation. The table for this sample lists 150,000 or so clones; approximately 90% of them were counted only once. In total, the top ten clones hold about 4.3% of the sample. On this clone itself: Its antigen is not yet known. Base qualities are not at hand, and no much larger clone is one base apart.

The CDR3 runs 13 residues from the cysteine to the phenylalanine. The retained sequence is limited to the CDR3, 39 bases, with the frame set at the first base. A distance of 9 bases separates the germline ends of V and J, which lose 4 bases and 2 bases respectively. CDR1 and CDR2 are read off the germline V gene as SGHRS and YFSETQ. Here the sequenced sample was peripheral blood, taken from a patient treated with photon-based radiotherapy. The V and J genes are TRBV5-1 and TRBJ1-1, with the identity of the D gene unclear. The source of this sequence is a man aged 50-60 years with gastric cancer. The CDR3 amino acid sequence is: CASSRPENTEAFF. The DNA reads as follows: TGCGCCAGCAGCCGCCCGGAAAACACTGAAGCTTTCTTT. Reference TRBV5-1 and TRBJ1-1 genes cover what lies past the CDR3, so the full variable domain is KAGVTQTPRYLIKTRGQQVTLSCSPISGHRSVSWYQQTPGQGLQFLFEYFSETQRNKGNFPGRFSGRQFSNSRSEMNVSTLELGDSALYLCASSRPENTEAFFGQGTRLTVV.